These 28 T cell receptor beta chains share one sample of origin, sequenced in a study of long-term antiretroviral therapy in people with HIV. The assay, immunoSEQ v3.0, was run at survey level. Produced via immunoSEQ multiplex PCR; TCRdb's table is partial and in-frame only. The table includes about 39,000 clones, roughly nine tenths detected once. This specimen was unsorted PBMCs, taken 1.2 years after starting antiretroviral therapy. Receptors originate from a woman aged 45-60 years with HIV.

A word on this clone: At one end the junction does not follow the germline gene, possibly because of a read error. The chain joins TRBV7-7 to TRBJ2-2; D remains unclear. CDR1 is SSHAT and CDR2 is FNYEAQ in the germline V gene (reference sequence). The CDR3 runs 15 residues. The DNA for the CDR3 is TGTGCTAGCAGCCCAATGTTAGCTAACACCGGGGAGCTGTTTTTT. This translates into CASSPMLANTGELFF.

This clone has only one observation. The rearrangement uses TRBV5-1 and TRBJ2-7; D might be TRBD2 (5 bases). V shed 6 bases and J shed 4 bases, with 20 bases lying between them. CDR3 size: 15 residues. Germline CDR1 reads SGHRS; CDR2 reads YFSETQ. CDR3 sequence (DNA): TGCGCCAGCACCCCAGCACTAGAAGCTGTTTACGAGCAGTACTTC. This gives the protein CASTPALEAVYEQYF.

This CDR3 reads CASSAGTGRVGAKNIQYF. CDR3 nucleotides: TGCGCCAGCAGCGCCGGGACAGGGAGGGTCGGAGCCAAAAACATTCAGTACTTC. The chain recombines TRBV5-1 with TRBJ2-4, with TRBD1 matching over 9 bases. The CDR3 is made up of 18 amino acids. The trim removed 4 bases at V and 0 bases at J, leaving 11 bases unmatched. Germline values: CDR1 SGHRS, CDR2 YFSETQ.

This clone was found a few times. CDR3 in amino acids: CASSQDLFRGTNYGYTF. The CDR3 bases are TGTGCCAGCAGCCAAGATCTTTTTAGGGGAACTAACTATGGCTACACCTTC. The chain has TRBV4-2 and TRBJ1-2; D is perhaps TRBD1 (5 bases). The ends were cut back, 0 bases at V and 0 bases at J, with 14 bases in the middle. The CDR3 loop spans 17 amino acids. Germline CDR1 reads LGHNA; CDR2 reads YNFKEQ.

The V call is TRBV9, the J call TRBJ1-1, with no clear D. Trimming left V 0 bases short and J 3 bases short, with 6 bases between. CDR3 size: 13 residues. Germline V gives CDR1 SGDLS, CDR2 YYNGEE. CDR3 nucleotide sequence: TGTGCCAGCAGCGTAGGACCGGACACTGAAGCTTTCTTT. Its translation: CASSVGPDTEAFF.

Written as DNA, the CDR3 is TGCGCCAGCAGCCAGCAGGGGGAGAGCTCCTACAATGAGCAGTTCTTC. The encoded protein is CASSQQGESSYNEQFF. This rearrangement joins TRBV4-3 to TRBJ2-1, with 7 bases that match TRBD1. The trim removed 3 bases at V and 0 bases at J, leaving 5 bases unmatched. Germline CDR1 and CDR2: LGHNA and YSLEER. The CDR3 is 16 amino acids.

This clone was recorded a few times. The V call is TRBV28, the J call TRBJ1-3, with D uncertain. CDR3 length: 15 residues. V lost 2 bases, J lost 2 bases, and 10 bases lay in between. The V gene's germline CDR1 is MDHEN and CDR2 SYDVKM. DNA for the CDR3: TGTGCCAGCAGTTTACGAAGGGAAACTGGAAACACCATATATTTT. This encodes CASSLRRETGNTIYF.

The V and J genes are TRBV5-4 and TRBJ1-4; TRBD1 aligns across 8 bases. J gave up 7 bases and V 4 bases, and 9 bases lay outside the gene matches. The CDR3 covers 15 residues. Germline V CDR1 and CDR2: SGHNT, YYREEE (reference sequence). The CDR3 spells CASSKHQGAGEKLFF. CDR3 sequence (DNA): TGTGCCAGCAGCAAACATCAGGGGGCTGGTGAAAAACTGTTTTTT. The full variable domain, rest sourced from reference TRBV5-4 and TRBJ1-4, is ETGVTQSPTHLIKTRGQQVTLRCSSQSGHNTVSWYQQALGQGPQFIFQYYREEENGRGNFPPRFSGLQFPNYSSELNVNALELDDSALYLCASSKHQGAGEKLFFGSGTQLSVL.

This chain links TRBV23-1 with TRBJ2-7; TRBD2 agrees at 8 bases. TRBV23-1 is an ORF, with its function uncertain. J was trimmed by 4 bases and V by 1 base; bases with no gene match: 9. There are 16 residues in the CDR3. The CDR3 bases are TGCGCCAGCAGTCAATTGAGGACGGGGGGGTATTACGAGCAGTACTTC. This gives the protein CASSQLRTGGYYEQYF.

The chain carries TRBV30 and TRBJ2-3; D tentatively fits TRBD1 or TRBD2 (5 bases each). Germline V gene data show CDR1 as GTSNPN and CDR2 as SVGIG (reference sequence). The CDR3 totals 13 residues. V lost 5 bases to trimming and J lost 4 bases, with 13 bases between them. The DNA for the CDR3 is TGTGCCTGGGCCCCGGGGCGTGCAGATACGCAGTATTTT. Translated, it gives CAWAPGRADTQYF. Using reference TRBV30 and TRBJ2-3 for the parts outside the CDR3, the full variable domain is SQTIHQWPATLVQPVGSPLSLECTVEGTSNPNLYWYRQAAGRGLQLLFYSVGIGQISSEVPQNLSASRPQDRQFILSSKKLLLSDSGFYLCAWAPGRADTQYFGPGTRLTVL.

V and J are TRBV7-2 and TRBJ1-2; the match to TRBD1 covers 7 bases. The length of the CDR3 is 14 residues. Per germline, CDR1 SGHTA and CDR2 FQGNSA. V lost 1 base to trimming and J lost 10 bases; unmatched junction nucleotides: 9. CDR3 sequence (DNA): TGTGCCAGCAGCTTAGGAGTAGGGACAGATTTCTACACCTTC. Its translation is CASSLGVGTDFYTF.

The chain has TRBV9 and TRBJ2-2; D may be TRBD1 or TRBD2 (6 bases each). The CDR3 consists of 16 residues. Germline assignment: CDR1 SGDLS and CDR2 YYNGEE. V was shortened by 0 bases and J by 5 bases, with 14 bases between the two germline ends. The CDR3 sequence is CASSVVSGAGTGELFF. CDR3 coding DNA: TGTGCCAGCAGCGTAGTTTCAGGGGCGGGAACCGGGGAGCTGTTTTTT.

This clone was recorded only once. V gene TRBV7-2 combines with J gene TRBJ2-7; 7 bases are a match to TRBD1. J was trimmed by 2 bases and V by 5 bases; bases with no gene match: 6. Germline CDR1 is SGHTA and CDR2 is FQGNSA. The CDR3 is made up of 14 amino acids. The CDR3 DNA is TGTGCCAGCAGCCTCGGGACAGCTACCTACGAGCAGTACTTC. This codes for CASSLGTATYEQYF.

The rearrangement links TRBV6-5 to TRBJ2-7; unclear D gene. Trimming shortened V by 2 bases and J by 2 bases, and 7 bases separated the two germline ends. This CDR3 region has 13 residues. Per the germline V gene, CDR1 is MNHEY and CDR2 is SVGAGI. This CDR3 reads CASSYQRTYEQYF. CDR3 nucleotides: TGTGCCAGCAGTTACCAGAGGACCTACGAGCAGTACTTC.

The chain uses TRBV4-3 and TRBJ2-1; D uncertain. CDR1 LGHNA and CDR2 YSLEER come from the germline V gene. Trimming removed 0 bases at V and 7 bases at J, with 4 bases between. The CDR3 extends over 12 amino acids. CDR3 loop: CASSQETNEQFF. The DNA of the CDR3 is TGCGCCAGCAGCCAAGAAACGAATGAGCAGTTCTTC.

The chain employs TRBV7-2 and TRBJ2-7; possibly TRBD1 for D (6 bases). The V and J ends lost 5 bases and 3 bases respectively, with 14 bases between them. Germline loops: CDR1 SGHTA, CDR2 FQGNSA. This CDR3 has 14 residues. This CDR3 is CASSRGGQYYEQYF. CDR3 sequence (DNA): TGTGCCAGCAGCCGTGGGGGCCAATACTACGAGCAGTACTTC.

This clone was detected only once. The chain combines TRBV29-1 with TRBJ2-5; D remains ambiguous. The CDR3 has 12 residues. The ends were cut back, 4 bases at V and 3 bases at J, with 9 bases in the middle. Germline-derived CDR1 and CDR2 are SQVTM and ANQGSEA. The chain's CDR3 is CSVAILKETQYF. DNA for the CDR3: TGCAGCGTTGCGATATTAAAAGAGACCCAGTACTTC. Supplemented by reference TRBV29-1 and TRBJ2-5, the full variable domain reads SAVISQKPSRDICQRGTSLTIQCQVDSQVTMMFWYRQQPGQSLTLIATANQGSEATYESGFVIDKFPISRPNLTFSTLTVSNMSPEDSSIYLCSVAILKETQYFGPGTRLLVL.

This clone was recorded only once. The gene calls are TRBV6-6 and TRBJ2-5; no reliable D call. The germline V and J ends were trimmed by 6 bases and 6 bases, with 8 bases remaining between them. The CDR3 loop spans 11 amino acids. Germline CDR1 is MNHNY and CDR2 is SVGAGI (reference sequence). The CDR3 nucleotides read TGTGCCAGCAGGAATGGGAAGACCCAGTACTTC. Protein: CASRNGKTQYF.

The chain recombines TRBV30 with TRBJ2-1; TRBD2 matches 7 bases. This CDR3 has 16 amino acids. V shed 3 bases, J shed 4 bases, and the junction held 12 bases outside the gene matches. Germline-derived CDR1 and CDR2 are GTSNPN and SVGIG (reference sequence). The CDR3, as DNA: TGTGCCTGGAGCAGACCTGGAGCGGGGCCTTACAATGAGCAGTTCTTC. As protein: CAWSRPGAGPYNEQFF.

The chain recombines TRBV7-8 with TRBJ1-1; D remains unclear. The CDR3 sequence is 14 residues long. CDR1 is SGHVS, CDR2 FQNEAQ, per germline. V shed 0 bases and J shed 2 bases, with 7 bases lying between them. The chain's CDR3 is CASSLASGNTEAFF. Here the CDR3 DNA reads TGTGCCAGCAGCTTAGCTTCGGGTAACACTGAAGCTTTCTTT.

The CDR3 coding sequence is TGTGCCAGCAGCCCGGGACTAGCGGGCCAAGAGACCCAGTACTTC. The encoded protein is CASSPGLAGQETQYF. J is TRBJ2-5 and V is TRBV5-6; TRBD2 matches 12 bases. The germline gives CDR1 SGHDT, CDR2 YYEEEE. The CDR3 sequence is 15 residues long. Trimming cost V 4 bases and J 1 base; bases outside gene matches: 2.

V gene TRBV2 combines with J gene TRBJ1-2; tentative D call: TRBD1 (6 bases). Germline CDR1 is SNHLY and CDR2 is FYNNEI. Trimming stripped 3 bases from V and 4 bases from J, with 12 bases between. CDR3 length equals 14 residues. CDR3 DNA sequence: TGTGCCAGCAGTGACAGGGGCGACCTCTATGGCTACACCTTC. It specifies CASSDRGDLYGYTF.

The genes are TRBV2 and TRBJ2-7, with a tentative D call TRBD2 (6 bases). The CDR3 contains 13 residues. Trimming took off 8 bases at V and 2 bases at J, with 13 bases between the two ends. Germline loops: CDR1 SNHLY, CDR2 FYNNEI. The CDR3 DNA sequence: TGTGCCAGCGGAGCGGGCGGCACCTACGAGCAGTACTTC. As protein: CASGAGGTYEQYF.

This chain uses TRBV25-1 with TRBJ2-3; possibly TRBD2 for D (5 bases). V was pared by 9 bases and J by 2 bases, with 15 bases between. The germline V gene has CDR1 MGHDK and CDR2 SYGVNS. There are 14 residues in the CDR3. The CDR3 sequence: CASSEHRSTDTQYF. CDR3 nucleotides: TGTGCCAGTAGCGAACACCGATCCACAGATACGCAGTATTTT.

The chain combines TRBV5-4 with TRBJ1-1, with 7 nucleotides matching TRBD1. Trimming at V came to 2 bases and at J to 1 base, leaving 8 bases not matched to a gene. The germline gives CDR1 SGHNT, CDR2 YYREEE (reference sequence). CDR3 length equals 16 residues. In nucleotides, the CDR3 is TGTGCCAGCAGCTTAAGTACAGGGGTAAGGAACACTGAAGCTTTCTTT. It is translated as CASSLSTGVRNTEAFF.

This chain uses TRBV5-1 with TRBJ2-3; 7 nucleotides agree with TRBD2. V was clipped by 2 bases and J by 0 bases; unmatched bases: 3. Germline-derived CDR1 and CDR2 are SGHRS and YFSETQ. This CDR3 is built from 15 residues. CDR3 DNA sequence: TGCGCCAGCAGCTTTAGCGGGTTAAGCACAGATACGCAGTATTTT. As protein: CASSFSGLSTDTQYF.

The chain recombines TRBV15 with TRBJ1-1; D unclear. The CDR3 length is 15 residues. Germline V CDR1 and CDR2: LNHNV, YYDKDF (reference sequence). V lost 3 bases and J 0 bases, leaving 11 bases between the germline ends. CDR3 protein: CATSRGGGVNTEAFF. CDR3 nucleotides: TGTGCCACCAGCAGGGGAGGTGGGGTGAACACTGAAGCTTTCTTT.

This rearrangement joins TRBV11-2 to TRBJ1-4, with D maybe TRBD1 (5 bases). The CDR3 has 15 amino acids. V lost 0 bases and J 10 bases, leaving 15 bases between the germline ends. Germline V lookup: CDR1 SGHAT, CDR2 FQNNGV. Here the CDR3 DNA reads TGTGCCAGCAGCTTAGAGCCAACGGGTGGGGGAAAACTGTTTTTT. Protein: CASSLEPTGGGKLFF.